Following are 20 T cell receptor beta chains from one sample sequenced in a study of T cell responses to AZD1222 COVID-19 vaccine. Profiling relied on immunoSEQ multiplex PCR, and the TCRdb table lists in-frame clones only, not all of them. The sample shows 120,000 to 150,000 clones, about 90% of them seen only once. This specimen was peripheral blood, taken on day 0 of AZD1222 vaccination. The source is an adult in good health.

The chain couples TRBV6-2 or TRBV6-3 to TRBJ2-5, with 8 bases fitting TRBD1. This CDR3 is 16 amino acids long. V lost 3 bases to trimming and J lost 5 bases; unmatched junction nucleotides: 11. Germline lookup yields CDR1 MNHEY and CDR2 SVGEGT. The CDR3: CASSYGATGGSETQYF. CDR3 DNA: TGTGCCAGCAGTTATGGGGCCACAGGGGGTAGCGAGACCCAGTACTTC.

This chain links TRBV3-1 (or the pseudogene TRBV3-2) with TRBJ1-1, with 7 positions matching TRBD1. With 3 bases clipped from V and 6 bases from J, the junction kept 13 bases outside the gene matches. This CDR3 region has 16 residues. Germline V gives CDR1 LGHDT, CDR2 YNNKEL (reference sequence). CDR3 sequence (DNA): TGTGCCAGCAGCCACCGCTCTGGACAGGTTCGGCCTGAAGCTTTCTTT. Protein product: CASSHRSGQVRPEAFF.

The rearrangement links TRBV7-3 to TRBJ1-1; the D gene is possibly TRBD1 (6 bases). Trimming cost V 5 bases and J 0 bases, with 16 bases left between them. Germline values: CDR1 SGHTA, CDR2 FQGTGA. The CDR3 covers 16 residues. CDR3 sequence (DNA): TGTGCCAGCAGCGAGCTCAAGACAGGCGTGAACACTGAAGCTTTCTTT. Protein product: CASSELKTGVNTEAFF.

J is TRBJ1-4 and V is TRBV20-1; D is unresolved. The V and J ends lost 3 bases and 8 bases respectively, with 13 bases between them. The CDR3 covers 13 residues. Germline CDR1 DFQATT, CDR2 SNEGSKA (reference sequence). CDR3 region: CSASEGPWEKLFF. The CDR3 region has the DNA TGCAGTGCTAGTGAAGGCCCCTGGGAAAAACTGTTTTTT.

The chain links TRBV7-9 to TRBJ2-1; D is perhaps TRBD1 (6 bases). There are 15 residues in the CDR3. The germline CDR1 and CDR2 sequences are SEHNR and FQNEAQ (reference sequence). With 5 bases removed from V and 0 bases from J, the gap between germline ends came to 11 bases. The CDR3 nucleotides are TGTGCCAGCAGCCTAACACAGGGCTCCTACAATGAGCAGTTCTTC. Protein product: CASSLTQGSYNEQFF.

This clone was seen only once. V and J are TRBV30 and TRBJ1-1, with D possibly TRBD1 on 6 matching bases. CDR3 length equals 12 residues. V gave up 4 bases and J gave up 1 base, with 7 bases separating them. Germline lookup yields CDR1 GTSNPN and CDR2 SVGIG (reference sequence). The CDR3 reads CAWTQGNTEAFF. CDR3 bases: TGTGCCTGGACACAGGGGAACACTGAAGCTTTCTTT.

This chain uses TRBV5-1 with TRBJ2-3, with TRBD2 matching 14 bases. Germline V gene data show CDR1 as SGHRS and CDR2 as YFSETQ. After removal of 3 bases from V and 2 bases from J, the junction contained 8 bases not matched to a gene. The CDR3 loop spans 18 amino acids. CDR3: CASSSHGTSGSYTDTQYF. The CDR3 nucleotides are TGCGCCAGCAGCTCTCACGGGACTAGCGGGAGTTACACAGATACGCAGTATTTT. The variable domain in full, completed from reference TRBV5-1 and TRBJ2-3, reads KAGVTQTPRYLIKTRGQQVTLSCSPISGHRSVSWYQQTPGQGLQFLFEYFSETQRNKGNFPGRFSGRQFSNSRSEMNVSTLELGDSALYLCASSSHGTSGSYTDTQYFGPGTRLTVL.

V usage is TRBV28 and J usage is TRBJ1-2; possible D gene TRBD1, 6 bases. The V end was cut by 11 bases, the J end by 5 bases, with 12 bases between. The CDR3 runs to 11 residues. The V gene's germline CDR1 is MDHEN and CDR2 SYDVKM. This chain's CDR3 is CAGAGAYGYTF. The CDR3 DNA is TGTGCCGGGGCGGGGGCGTATGGCTACACCTTC.

In DNA form, the CDR3 reads TGTGCCAGCCGATCAGCTAGCGGGACGTACAATGAGCAGTTCTTC. Its translation is CASRSASGTYNEQFF. The J gene is TRBJ2-1, the V gene TRBV5-4; TRBD2 matches at 9 bases. The CDR3 runs 15 residues. Per the germline V gene, CDR1 is SGHNT and CDR2 is YYREEE (reference sequence). V trimming: 7 bases; J trimming: 4 bases; junction bases outside the gene matches: 9.

V gene TRBV11-2 combines with J gene TRBJ2-2, with 7 bases that match TRBD2. Per the germline V gene, CDR1 is SGHAT and CDR2 is FQNNGV. The CDR3 has 19 residues. V shed 0 bases, J shed 5 bases, and the junction held 15 bases outside the gene matches. The CDR3 DNA follows: TGTGCCAGCAGCTTAGATCACTGGCGGGAGTCCGCTATTACCGGGGAGCTGTTTTTT. Its translation: CASSLDHWRESAITGELFF.

DNA of the CDR3: TGCGCCAGCAGCAGAAGCGTAGGGGATCGGGCAGATACGCAGTATTTT. Amino acid sequence: CASSRSVGDRADTQYF. The J gene is TRBJ2-3, the V gene TRBV4-1, with TRBD1 as a possible D gene (5 bases). The CDR3 consists of 16 residues. Trimming shortened V by 5 bases and J by 4 bases, and 19 bases separated the two germline ends. Looked up from germline, CDR1 is MGHRA and CDR2 is YSYEKL.

The chain uses TRBV27 and TRBJ1-5, with 10 bases identical to TRBD1. This CDR3 spans 17 amino acids. In germline, CDR1 is MNHEY, CDR2 SMNVEV (reference sequence). The junction had 12 bases not matched to a gene; V was cut back by 5 bases and J by 5 bases. The CDR3 loop is CASSPRTGGHRDQPQHF. The CDR3 nucleotides are TGTGCCAGCAGTCCCAGGACAGGGGGGCATAGGGATCAGCCCCAGCATTTT.

The V call is TRBV7-9, the J call TRBJ1-1, with a possible D match to TRBD1 (5 bases). This CDR3 contains 14 residues. Per the germline V gene, CDR1 is SEHNR and CDR2 is FQNEAQ (reference sequence). Trimming removed 1 base at V and 4 bases at J, with 10 bases between. CDR3 in DNA: TGTGCCAGCAGCTTAGATTGGAGGGGCACTGAAGCTTTCTTT. Protein: CASSLDWRGTEAFF.

The DNA for the CDR3 is TGTGCCAGCAGCTTTGCACTAGCGGGAGTCGGGCAGGGGACCCAGTACTTC. It codes for CASSFALAGVGQGTQYF. The V and J genes are TRBV5-6 and TRBJ2-5; 11 bases match TRBD2. V was pared by 2 bases and J by 7 bases, with 13 bases of the junction left unmatched. The CDR3 runs to 17 residues. Germline V gene data show CDR1 as SGHDT and CDR2 as YYEEEE.

The V and J genes are TRBV5-6 and TRBJ1-4, with TRBD1 identical over 8 bases. V lost 3 bases and J lost 3; bases outside the gene matches: 4. Germline-derived CDR1 and CDR2 are SGHDT and YYEEEE. The CDR3 contains 15 residues. CDR3: CASSYRGRPNEKLFF. Written as DNA, the CDR3 is TGTGCCAGCAGCTACAGGGGGAGGCCTAATGAAAAACTGTTTTTT.

The V gene is TRBV9, the J gene TRBJ1-4; D unresolved. V lost 1 base, J lost 2 bases, and 9 bases lay in between. CDR3 size: 15 residues. Germline values: CDR1 SGDLS, CDR2 YYNGEE. In nucleotides, the CDR3 is TGTGCCAGCAGCGTATCTTCGGGTACTAATGAAAAACTGTTTTTT. As protein: CASSVSSGTNEKLFF.

The rearrangement joins TRBV4-1 to TRBJ1-1; unclear D gene. The germline V gene has CDR1 MGHRA and CDR2 YSYEKL. Deletions cut 5 bases from V and 0 bases from J, with 13 bases between. This CDR3 contains 15 residues. CDR3 protein: CASSFPRQVNTEAFF. The DNA of the CDR3 is TGCGCCAGCAGCTTTCCCCGGCAAGTGAACACTGAAGCTTTCTTT.

This clone was seen only a few times. This chain connects TRBV27 to TRBJ1-5, with D maybe TRBD1 (5 bases). Between the trimmed V and J ends, which lost 3 bases and 3 bases, there was a span of 6 bases. Germline CDR1 and CDR2: MNHEY and SMNVEV (reference sequence). The CDR3 spans 13 residues. Here the CDR3 reads CASSLTDNQPQHF. In DNA, the CDR3 is TGTGCCAGCAGTTTGACAGACAATCAGCCCCAGCATTTT.

This chain links TRBV9 with TRBJ1-2; tentative D call: TRBD1 (6 bases). Germline V CDR1 and CDR2: SGDLS, YYNGEE. The ends were cut back, 4 bases at V and 8 bases at J, with 24 bases in the middle. This CDR3 is built from 16 residues. The DNA for the CDR3 is TGTGCCAGCAGCATCGACGTCGGGGGGCAGCCTCGAGGCTACACCTTC. Amino acid sequence: CASSIDVGGQPRGYTF.

The rearrangement joins TRBV30 to TRBJ2-7; no definite D call. The CDR3 sequence is 12 residues long. From germline, CDR1 is GTSNPN and CDR2 SVGIG (reference sequence). V shed 4 bases and J shed 2 bases, with 9 bases lying between them. The CDR3 region is CAWKADPYEQYF. The CDR3 DNA reads TGTGCCTGGAAGGCTGATCCCTACGAGCAGTACTTC. Complete variable domain (other parts from reference TRBV30 and TRBJ2-7): SQTIHQWPATLVQPVGSPLSLECTVEGTSNPNLYWYRQAAGRGLQLLFYSVGIGQISSEVPQNLSASRPQDRQFILSSKKLLLSDSGFYLCAWKADPYEQYFGPGTRLTVT.